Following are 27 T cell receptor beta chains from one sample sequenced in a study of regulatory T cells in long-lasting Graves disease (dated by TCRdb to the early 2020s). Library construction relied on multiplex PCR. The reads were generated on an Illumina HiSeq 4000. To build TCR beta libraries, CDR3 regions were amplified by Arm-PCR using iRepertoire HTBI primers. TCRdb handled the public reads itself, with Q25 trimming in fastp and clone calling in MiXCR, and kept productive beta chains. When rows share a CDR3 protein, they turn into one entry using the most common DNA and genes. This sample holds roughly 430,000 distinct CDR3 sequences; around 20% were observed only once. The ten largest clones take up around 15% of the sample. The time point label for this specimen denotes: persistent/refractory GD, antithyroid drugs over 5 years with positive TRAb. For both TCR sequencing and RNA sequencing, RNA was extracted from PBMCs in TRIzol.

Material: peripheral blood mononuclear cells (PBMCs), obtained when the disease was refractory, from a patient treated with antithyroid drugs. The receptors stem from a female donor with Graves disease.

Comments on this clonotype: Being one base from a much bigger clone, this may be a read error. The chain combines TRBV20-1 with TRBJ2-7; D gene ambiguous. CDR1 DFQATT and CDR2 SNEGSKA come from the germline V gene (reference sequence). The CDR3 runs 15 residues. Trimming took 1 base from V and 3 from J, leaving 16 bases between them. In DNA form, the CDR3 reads TGCAGTGCTAGAGGTCTGTCGGCAACGGACTACGAGCAGTACTTC. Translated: CSARGLSATDYEQYF.

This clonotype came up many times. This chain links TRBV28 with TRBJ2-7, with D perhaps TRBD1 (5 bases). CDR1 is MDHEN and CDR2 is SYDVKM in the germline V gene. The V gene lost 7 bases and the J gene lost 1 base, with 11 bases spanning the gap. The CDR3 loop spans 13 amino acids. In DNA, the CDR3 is TGTGCCAGCATCCAGGGCGGATCCTACGAGCAGTACTTC. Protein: CASIQGGSYEQYF. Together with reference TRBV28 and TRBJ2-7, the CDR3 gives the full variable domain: DVKVTQSSRYLVKRTGEKVFLECVQDMDHENMFWYRQDPGLGLRLIYFSYDVKMKEKGDIPEGYSVSREKKERFSLILESASTNQTSMYLCASIQGGSYEQYFGPGTRLTVT.

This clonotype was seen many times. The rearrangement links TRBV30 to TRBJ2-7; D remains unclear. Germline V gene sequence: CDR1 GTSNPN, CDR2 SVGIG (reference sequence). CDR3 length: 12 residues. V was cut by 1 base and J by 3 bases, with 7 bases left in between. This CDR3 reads CAWSGPIYEQYF. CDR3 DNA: TGTGCCTGGAGTGGCCCGATCTACGAGCAGTACTTC.

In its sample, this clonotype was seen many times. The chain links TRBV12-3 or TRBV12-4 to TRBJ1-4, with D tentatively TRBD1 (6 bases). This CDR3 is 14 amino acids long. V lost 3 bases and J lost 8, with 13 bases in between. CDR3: CASSFGGRREKLFF. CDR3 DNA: TGTGCCAGCAGTTTTGGGGGGCGCAGGGAAAAACTGTTTTTT.

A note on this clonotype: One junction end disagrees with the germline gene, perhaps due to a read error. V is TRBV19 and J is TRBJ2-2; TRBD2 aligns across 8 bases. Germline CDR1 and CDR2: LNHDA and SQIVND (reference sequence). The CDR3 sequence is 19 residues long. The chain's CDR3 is CASSQDQSGLAGAGGELFF. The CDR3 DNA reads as TGCGCCAGCAGCCAAGATCAGTCTGGACTAGCTGGCGCGGGCGGGGAGCTGTTTTTT. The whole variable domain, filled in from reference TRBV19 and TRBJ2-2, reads DGGITQSPKYLFRKEGQNVTLSCEQNLNHDAMYWYRQDPGQGLRLIYYSQIVNDFQKGDIAEGYSVSREKKESFPLTVTSAQKNPTAFYLCASSQDQSGLAGAGGELFFGEGSRLTVL.

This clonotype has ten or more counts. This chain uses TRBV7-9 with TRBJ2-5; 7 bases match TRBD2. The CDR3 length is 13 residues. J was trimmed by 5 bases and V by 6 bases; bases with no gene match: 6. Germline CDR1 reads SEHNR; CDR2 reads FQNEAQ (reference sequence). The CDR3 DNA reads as TGTGCCAGCAGTTTGGCGGGAGTGGAGACCCAGTACTTC. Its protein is CASSLAGVETQYF.

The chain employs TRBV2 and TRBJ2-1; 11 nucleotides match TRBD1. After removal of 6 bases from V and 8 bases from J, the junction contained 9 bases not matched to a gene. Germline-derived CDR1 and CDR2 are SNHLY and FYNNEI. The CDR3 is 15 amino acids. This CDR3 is CASSPRTGGGDEQFF. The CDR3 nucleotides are TGTGCCAGCAGCCCAAGGACAGGGGGCGGGGATGAGCAGTTCTTC.

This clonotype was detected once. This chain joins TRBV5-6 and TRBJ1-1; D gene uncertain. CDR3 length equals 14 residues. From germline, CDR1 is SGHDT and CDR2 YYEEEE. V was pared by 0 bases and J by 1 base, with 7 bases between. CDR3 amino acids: CASSLAWSNTEAFF. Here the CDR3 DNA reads TGTGCCAGCAGCTTGGCCTGGTCGAACACTGAAGCTTTCTTT. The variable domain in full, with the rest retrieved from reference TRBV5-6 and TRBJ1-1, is DAGVTQSPTHLIKTRGQQVTLRCSPKSGHDTVSWYQQALGQGPQFIFQYYEEEERQRGNFPDRFSGHQFPNYSSELNVNALLLGDSALYLCASSLAWSNTEAFFGQGTRLTVV.

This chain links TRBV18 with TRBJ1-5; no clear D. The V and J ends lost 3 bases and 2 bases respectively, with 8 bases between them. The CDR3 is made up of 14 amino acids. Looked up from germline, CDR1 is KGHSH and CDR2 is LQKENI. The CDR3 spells CASSPDGRNQPQHF. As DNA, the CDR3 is TGTGCCAGCTCACCCGACGGCCGCAATCAGCCCCAGCATTTT.

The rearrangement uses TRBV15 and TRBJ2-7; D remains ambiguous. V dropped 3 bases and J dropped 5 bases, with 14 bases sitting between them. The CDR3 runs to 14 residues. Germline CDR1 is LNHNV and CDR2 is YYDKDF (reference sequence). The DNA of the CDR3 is TGTGCCACCAGCAGTCAACGGTACCTGAACGAGCAGTACTTC. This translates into CATSSQRYLNEQYF. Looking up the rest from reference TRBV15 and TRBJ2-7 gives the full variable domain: DAMVIQNPRYQVTQFGKPVTLSCSQTLNHNVMYWYQQKSSQAPKLLFHYYDKDFNNEADTPDNFQSRRPNTSFCFLDIRSPGLGDTAMYLCATSSQRYLNEQYFGPGTRLTVT.

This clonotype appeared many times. The CDR3 sequence is CASSPGGGGTGELFF. The CDR3 DNA sequence: TGTGCCAGCAGTCCAGGGGGCGGGGGTACCGGGGAGCTGTTTTTT. The chain is built from TRBV28 and TRBJ2-2, with a possible D match to TRBD1 (8 bases). The CDR3 is made up of 15 amino acids. V was cut by 5 bases and J by 5 bases, with 15 bases left in between. CDR1 is MDHEN, CDR2 SYDVKM, per germline. Supplemented by reference TRBV28 and TRBJ2-2, the full variable domain reads DVKVTQSSRYLVKRTGEKVFLECVQDMDHENMFWYRQDPGLGLRLIYFSYDVKMKEKGDIPEGYSVSREKKERFSLILESASTNQTSMYLCASSPGGGGTGELFFGEGSRLTVL.

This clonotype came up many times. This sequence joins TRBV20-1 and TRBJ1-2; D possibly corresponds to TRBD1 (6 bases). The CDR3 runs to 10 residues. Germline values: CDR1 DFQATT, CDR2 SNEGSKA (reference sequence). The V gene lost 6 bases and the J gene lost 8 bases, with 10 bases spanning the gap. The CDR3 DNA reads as TGCAGTGCGGGGGGGGCCGGCTACACCTTC. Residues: CSAGGAGYTF.

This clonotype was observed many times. CDR3 bases: TGTGCCAGCAGTTTACCGAACTCTGGGGCCAACGTCCTGACTTTC. Translating gives CASSLPNSGANVLTF. The chain is built from TRBV28 and TRBJ2-6, with unresolved D. This CDR3 is 15 amino acids long. Germline lookup yields CDR1 MDHEN and CDR2 SYDVKM. The V and J ends lost 2 bases and 0 bases respectively, with 5 bases between them. Based on the CDR3 plus reference TRBV28 and TRBJ2-6, the full variable domain is DVKVTQSSRYLVKRTGEKVFLECVQDMDHENMFWYRQDPGLGLRLIYFSYDVKMKEKGDIPEGYSVSREKKERFSLILESASTNQTSMYLCASSLPNSGANVLTFGAGSRLTVL.

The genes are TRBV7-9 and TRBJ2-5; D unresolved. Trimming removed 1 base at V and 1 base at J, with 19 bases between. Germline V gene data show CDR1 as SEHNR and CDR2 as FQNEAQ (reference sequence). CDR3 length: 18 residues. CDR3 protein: CASSLGGALVGSQETQYF. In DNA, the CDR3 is TGTGCCAGCAGCTTAGGAGGTGCCCTGGTTGGGTCCCAAGAGACCCAGTACTTC.

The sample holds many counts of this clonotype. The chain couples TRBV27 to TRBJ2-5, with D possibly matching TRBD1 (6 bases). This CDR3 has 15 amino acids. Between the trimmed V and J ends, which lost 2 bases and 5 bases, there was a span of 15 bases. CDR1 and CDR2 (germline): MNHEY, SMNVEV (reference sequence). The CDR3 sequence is CASSLGDNPWETQYF. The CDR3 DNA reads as TGTGCCAGCAGTTTAGGGGACAACCCTTGGGAGACCCAGTACTTC.

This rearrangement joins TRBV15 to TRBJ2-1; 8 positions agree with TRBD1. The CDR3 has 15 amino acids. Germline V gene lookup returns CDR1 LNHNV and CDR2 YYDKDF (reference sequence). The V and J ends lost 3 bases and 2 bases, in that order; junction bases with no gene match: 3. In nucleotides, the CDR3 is TGTGCCACCAGCAGGGACAGGGTCACCTACAATGAGCAGTTCTTC. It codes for CATSRDRVTYNEQFF.

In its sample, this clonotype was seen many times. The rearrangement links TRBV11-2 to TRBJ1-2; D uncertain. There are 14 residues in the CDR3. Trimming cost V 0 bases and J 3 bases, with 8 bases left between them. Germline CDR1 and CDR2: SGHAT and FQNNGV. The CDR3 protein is CASSLEVVDYGYTF. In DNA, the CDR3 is TGTGCCAGCAGCTTAGAAGTCGTGGACTATGGCTACACCTTC.

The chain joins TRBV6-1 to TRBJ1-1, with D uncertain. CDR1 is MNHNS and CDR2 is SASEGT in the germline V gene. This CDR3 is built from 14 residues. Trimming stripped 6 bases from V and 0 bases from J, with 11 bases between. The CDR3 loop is CASSLTTMNTEAFF. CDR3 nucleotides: TGTGCCAGCAGCCTGACCACCATGAACACTGAAGCTTTCTTT.

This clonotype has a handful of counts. CDR3 DNA: TGCGCCAGCAGCTTGGAGGGTAGGACTAATGAAAAACTGTTTTTT. The encoded protein is CASSLEGRTNEKLFF. The gene calls are TRBV5-1 and TRBJ1-4; no clear D. This CDR3 contains 15 residues. The V and J ends lost 0 bases and 2 bases respectively, with 8 bases between them. The germline V gene has CDR1 SGHRS and CDR2 YFSETQ.

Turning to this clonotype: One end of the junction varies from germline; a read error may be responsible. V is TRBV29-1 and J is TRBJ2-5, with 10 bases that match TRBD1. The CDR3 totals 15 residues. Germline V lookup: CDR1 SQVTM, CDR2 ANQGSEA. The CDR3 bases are TGCAGCGTTGGGGTTCGACGACAGGGGGCGATGGGGCTGCACTTC. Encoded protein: CSVGVRRQGAMGLHF.

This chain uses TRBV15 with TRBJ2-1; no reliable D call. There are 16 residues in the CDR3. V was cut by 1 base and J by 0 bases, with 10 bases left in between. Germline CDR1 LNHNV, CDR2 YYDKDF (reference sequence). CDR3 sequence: CATSRVASSSYNEQFF. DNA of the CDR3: TGTGCCACCAGCAGAGTGGCCTCCAGCTCCTACAATGAGCAGTTCTTC.

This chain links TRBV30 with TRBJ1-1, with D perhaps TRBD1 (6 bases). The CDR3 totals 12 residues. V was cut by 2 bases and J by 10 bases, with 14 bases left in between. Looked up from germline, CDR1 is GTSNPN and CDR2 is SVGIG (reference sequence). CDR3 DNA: TGTGCCTGGAGTAAACCGGGACATGCAGCTTTCTTT. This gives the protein CAWSKPGHAAFF.

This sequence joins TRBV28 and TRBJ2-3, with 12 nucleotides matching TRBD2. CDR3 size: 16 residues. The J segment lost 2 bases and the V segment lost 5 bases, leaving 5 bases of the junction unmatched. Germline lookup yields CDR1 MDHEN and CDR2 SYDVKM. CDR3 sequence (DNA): TGTGCCAGCAGTAAACGACTAGCGGGAGACACAGATACGCAGTATTTT. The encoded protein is CASSKRLAGDTDTQYF.

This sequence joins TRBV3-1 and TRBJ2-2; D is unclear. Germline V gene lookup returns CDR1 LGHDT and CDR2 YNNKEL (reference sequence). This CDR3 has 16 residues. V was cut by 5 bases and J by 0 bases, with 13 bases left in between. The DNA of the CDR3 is TGTGCCAGCAGCTACCCCGGGCGCTCGAACACCGGGGAGCTGTTTTTT. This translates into CASSYPGRSNTGELFF.

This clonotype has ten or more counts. The CDR3 protein is CASHQTAGANYEQYF. CDR3 nucleotides: TGTGCCAGCCACCAAACGGCAGGGGCAAACTACGAGCAGTACTTC. The rearrangement uses TRBV2 and TRBJ2-7; TRBD1 might be the D (6 bases). The CDR3 extends over 15 amino acids. V gave up 8 bases and J gave up 3 bases, with 20 bases separating them. The germline CDR1 and CDR2 sequences are SNHLY and FYNNEI. The full variable domain, its missing parts supplied by reference TRBV2 and TRBJ2-7, is EPEVTQTPSHQVTQMGQEVILRCVPISNHLYFYWYRQILGQKVEFLVSFYNNEISEKSEIFDDQFSVERPDGSNFTLKIRSTKLEDSAMYFCASHQTAGANYEQYFGPGTRLTVT.

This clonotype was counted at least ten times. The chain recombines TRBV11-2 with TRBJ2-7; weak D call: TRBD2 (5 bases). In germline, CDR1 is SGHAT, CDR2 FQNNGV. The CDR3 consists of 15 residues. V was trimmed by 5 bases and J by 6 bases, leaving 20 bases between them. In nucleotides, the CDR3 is TGTGCCAGCAGCATTGAGGGAAGCCACCACTCCGAGCAGTACTTC. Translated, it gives CASSIEGSHHSEQYF. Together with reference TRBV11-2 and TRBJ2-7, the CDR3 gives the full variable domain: EAGVAQSPRYKIIEKRQSVAFWCNPISGHATLYWYQQILGQGPKLLIQFQNNGVVDDSQLPKDRFSAERLKGVDSTLKIQPAKLEDSAVYLCASSIEGSHHSEQYFGPGTRLTVT.

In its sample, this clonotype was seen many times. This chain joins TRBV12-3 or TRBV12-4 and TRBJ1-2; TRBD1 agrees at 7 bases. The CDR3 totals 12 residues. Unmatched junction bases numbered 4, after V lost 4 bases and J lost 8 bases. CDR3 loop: CASSYYRGGYTF. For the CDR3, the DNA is TGTGCCAGCAGTTACTACAGGGGAGGCTACACCTTC.